A single sample is the source of the 5 T cell receptor beta chains below, sequenced in a study of cytotoxic CD8 clonotypes in ibrutinib-treated CLL. Measured with immunoSEQ multiplex PCR; TCRdb has only the in-frame clones, and not every one. The table lists over 200,000 clones, more than 65% of them singletons, with roughly 6.4% in the top ten. Specimen: PBMCs, collected after 12 months of ibrutinib treatment. Receptors were obtained from a human donor with chronic lymphocytic leukemia.

This clone was seen just once. V usage is TRBV7-3 and J usage is TRBJ1-1; D is undetermined. This CDR3 region has 14 residues. Germline lookup yields CDR1 SGHTA and CDR2 FQGTGA. V was cut by 3 bases and J by 5 bases, with 13 bases left in between. CDR3 amino acids: CASSFGGGGTEAFF. CDR3 bases: TGTGCCAGCAGCTTCGGAGGAGGAGGGACTGAAGCTTTCTTT. The full variable domain, its missing parts supplied by reference TRBV7-3 and TRBJ1-1, is GAGVSQTPSNKVTEKGKYVELRCDPISGHTALYWYRQSLGQGPEFLIYFQGTGAADDSGLPNDRFFAVRPEGSVSTLKIQRTERGDSAVYLCASSFGGGGTEAFFGQGTRLTVV.

This clone was detected once. The J gene is TRBJ1-1, the V gene TRBV28; D is undetermined. Germline lookup yields CDR1 MDHEN and CDR2 SYDVKM. V dropped 8 bases and J dropped 0 bases, with 13 bases sitting between them. This CDR3 region has 14 residues. CDR3 sequence: CASPTPGMNTEAFF. The CDR3 bases are TGTGCCAGCCCTACCCCGGGAATGAACACTGAAGCTTTCTTT.

The V call is TRBV28, the J call TRBJ2-7, with 7 bases that match TRBD1. CDR3 length: 12 residues. The germline V gene has CDR1 MDHEN and CDR2 SYDVKM. The J segment lost 2 bases and the V segment lost 6 bases, leaving 1 base of the junction unmatched. The CDR3 DNA reads as TGTGCCAGCAGCACAGGGGCCTACGAGCAGTACTTC. Its translation: CASSTGAYEQYF.

V gene TRBV29-1 combines with J gene TRBJ2-7; 9 nucleotides agree with TRBD2. The germline V gene encodes CDR1 SQVTM and CDR2 ANQGSEA. The V segment lost 4 bases and the J segment 1 base; nucleotides outside the gene matches: 2. CDR3 length equals 13 residues. The CDR3: CSVASGASYEQYF. CDR3 DNA: TGCAGCGTTGCTAGCGGGGCTTCCTACGAGCAGTACTTC.

The genes are TRBV18 and TRBJ1-2, with D uncertain. Germline CDR1 is KGHSH and CDR2 is LQKENI. The CDR3 contains 14 residues. Between the trimmed V and J ends, which lost 5 bases and 6 bases, there was a span of 16 bases. The CDR3 protein is CASSSVDGGDGYTF. The DNA for the CDR3 is TGTGCCAGCTCATCGGTCGACGGCGGCGATGGCTACACCTTC.